This TCR beta chain was sequenced during a study of T cells in narcolepsy. General study results and limits: Healthy controls reportedly lacked the autoreactive clonotypes serially found in patients' blood.

Regarding this clone: Its matching antigen is unknown.

The germline V gene encodes CDR1 SGDLS and CDR2 YYNGEE. Germline trimming cut 3 bases from V and 4 bases from J; bases unmatched to any gene: 3. The CDR3 consists of 15 residues. Generated by immunoSEQ multiplex PCR, the TCRdb table keeps only in-frame clones and is missing some. This sample has around 35,000 clones, with 75% to 90% found just once. The sequencing sample was made of memory (CD45RA-) CD4+ T cells from blood. The sequence came from a human donor in good health. V gene TRBV9 combines with J gene TRBJ2-1; 11 bases are a match to TRBD2. The CDR3 region is CASSARLAGYNEQFF. CDR3 bases: TGTGCCAGCAGCGCCCGACTAGCGGGGTACAATGAGCAGTTCTTC.